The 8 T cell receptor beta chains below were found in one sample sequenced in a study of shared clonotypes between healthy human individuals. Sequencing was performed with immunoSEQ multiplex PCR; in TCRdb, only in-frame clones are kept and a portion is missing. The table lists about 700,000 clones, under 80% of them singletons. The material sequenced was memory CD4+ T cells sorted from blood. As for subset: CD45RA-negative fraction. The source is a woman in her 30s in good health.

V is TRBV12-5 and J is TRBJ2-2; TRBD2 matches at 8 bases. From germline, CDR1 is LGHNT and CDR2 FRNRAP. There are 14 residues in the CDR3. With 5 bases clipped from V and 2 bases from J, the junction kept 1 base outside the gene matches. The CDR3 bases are TGTGCTAGTGGTAGCGGGAGAAACACCGGGGAGCTGTTTTTT. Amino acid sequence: CASGSGRNTGELFF.

The CDR3 nucleotides read TGCGCCAGCAGCCCCAGCTTGACCTCATCCGGGCAGTTCTTC. This gives the protein CASSPSLTSSGQFF. The chain carries TRBV4-1 and TRBJ2-1; D is undetermined. CDR1 and CDR2 (germline): MGHRA, YSYEKL. V lost 4 bases and J lost 12, with 19 bases in between. This CDR3 contains 14 residues.

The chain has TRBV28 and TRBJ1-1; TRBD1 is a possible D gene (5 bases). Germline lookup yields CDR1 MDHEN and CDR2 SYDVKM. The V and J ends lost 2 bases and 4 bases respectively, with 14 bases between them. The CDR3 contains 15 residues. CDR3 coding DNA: TGTGCCAGCAGTTTAGATCCCAGGGCGGGCACTGAAGCTTTCTTT. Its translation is CASSLDPRAGTEAFF.

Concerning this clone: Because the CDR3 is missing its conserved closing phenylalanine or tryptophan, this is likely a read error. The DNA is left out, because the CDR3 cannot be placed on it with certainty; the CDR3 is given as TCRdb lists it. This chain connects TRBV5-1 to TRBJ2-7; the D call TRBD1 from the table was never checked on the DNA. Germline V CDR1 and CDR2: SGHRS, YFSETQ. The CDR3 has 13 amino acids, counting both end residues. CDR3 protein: CASSLRGPYPNAL.

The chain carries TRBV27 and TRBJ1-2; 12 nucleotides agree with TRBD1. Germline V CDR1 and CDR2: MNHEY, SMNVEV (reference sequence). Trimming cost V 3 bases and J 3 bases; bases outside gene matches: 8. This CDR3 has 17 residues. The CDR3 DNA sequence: TGTGCCAGCAGTTTCATAGGGACAGGGGGCTTATACTATGGCTACACCTTC. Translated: CASSFIGTGGLYYGYTF.

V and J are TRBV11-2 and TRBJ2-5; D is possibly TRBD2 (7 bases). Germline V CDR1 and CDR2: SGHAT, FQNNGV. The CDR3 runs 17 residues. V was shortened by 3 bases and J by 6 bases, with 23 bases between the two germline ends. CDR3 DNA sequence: TGTGCCAGCAGCTTCTCCCCCCAGAGGGGGGGGATAAAGACCCAGTACTTC. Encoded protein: CASSFSPQRGGIKTQYF.

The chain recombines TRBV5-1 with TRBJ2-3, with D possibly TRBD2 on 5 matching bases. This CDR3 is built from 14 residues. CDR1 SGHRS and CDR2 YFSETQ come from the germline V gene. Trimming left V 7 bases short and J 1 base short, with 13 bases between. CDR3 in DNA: TGCGCCAGCCGATCGGGAACGGGCACAGATACGCAGTATTTT. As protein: CASRSGTGTDTQYF.

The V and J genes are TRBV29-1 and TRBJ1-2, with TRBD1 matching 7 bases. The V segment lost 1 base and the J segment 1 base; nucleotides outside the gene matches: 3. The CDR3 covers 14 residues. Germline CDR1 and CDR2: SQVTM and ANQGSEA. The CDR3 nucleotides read TGCAGCGTTGAAGGGGACAGTTTTAACTATGGCTACACCTTC. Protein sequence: CSVEGDSFNYGYTF.